The clone carrying this TCR beta chain was observed a few times. The data are from a study of response to subunit inactivated influenza vaccine. TCRdb re-called the RT-PCR reads through MiXCR, storing one row per CDR3 protein. In the table there are some 850,000 distinct CDR3 sequences, less than 20% of which are singletons. Germline CDR1 and CDR2: ENHRY and SYGVKD. The CDR3 is 13 amino acids. Trimming removed 6 bases at V and 5 bases at J, with 13 bases between. Specimen: PBMCs from blood, collected 5 days after vaccination. This sequence originates from a man aged 50-59 years who received an inactivated influenza vaccine. The chain couples TRBV10-3 to TRBJ1-2; maybe TRBD1 (5 bases). The CDR3 coding sequence is TGTGCCATCAGCCAGACAGCCCAATATGGCTACACCTTC. Its translation is CAISQTAQYGYTF.